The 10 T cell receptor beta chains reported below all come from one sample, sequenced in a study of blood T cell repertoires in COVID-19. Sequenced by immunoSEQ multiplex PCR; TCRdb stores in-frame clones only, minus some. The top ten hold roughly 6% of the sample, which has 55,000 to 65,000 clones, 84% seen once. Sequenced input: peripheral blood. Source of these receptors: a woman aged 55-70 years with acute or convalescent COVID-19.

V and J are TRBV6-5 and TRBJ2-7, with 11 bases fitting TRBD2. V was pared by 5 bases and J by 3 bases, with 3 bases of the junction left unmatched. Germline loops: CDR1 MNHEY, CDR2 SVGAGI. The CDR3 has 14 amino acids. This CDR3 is CASSRGLAVYEQYF. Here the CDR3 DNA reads TGTGCCAGCAGTCGGGGACTAGCGGTCTACGAGCAGTACTTC.

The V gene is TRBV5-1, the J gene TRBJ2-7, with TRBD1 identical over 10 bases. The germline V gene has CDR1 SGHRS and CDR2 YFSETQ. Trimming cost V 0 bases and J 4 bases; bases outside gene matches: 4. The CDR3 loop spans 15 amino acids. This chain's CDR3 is CASSLGTGGWYEQYF. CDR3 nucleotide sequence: TGCGCCAGCAGCTTGGGGACAGGGGGATGGTACGAGCAGTACTTC.

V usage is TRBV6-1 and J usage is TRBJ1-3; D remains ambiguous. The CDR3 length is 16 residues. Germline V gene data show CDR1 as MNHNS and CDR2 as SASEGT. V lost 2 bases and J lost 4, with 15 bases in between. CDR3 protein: CASSEYEGSPGNTIYF. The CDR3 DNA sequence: TGTGCCAGCAGTGAATATGAGGGATCTCCAGGAAACACCATATATTTT.

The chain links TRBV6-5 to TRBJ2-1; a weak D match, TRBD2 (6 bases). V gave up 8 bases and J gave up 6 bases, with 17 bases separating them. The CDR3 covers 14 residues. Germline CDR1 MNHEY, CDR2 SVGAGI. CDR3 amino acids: CASGGSPRPNEQFF. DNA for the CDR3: TGTGCCAGCGGGGGGTCCCCTCGCCCCAATGAGCAGTTCTTC.

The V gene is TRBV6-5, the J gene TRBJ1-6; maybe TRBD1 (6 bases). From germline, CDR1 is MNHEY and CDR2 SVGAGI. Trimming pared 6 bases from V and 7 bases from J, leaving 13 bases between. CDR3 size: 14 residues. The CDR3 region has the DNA TGTGCCAGCAGCCGAACAGGGAACAATTCACCCCTCCACTTT. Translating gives CASSRTGNNSPLHF.

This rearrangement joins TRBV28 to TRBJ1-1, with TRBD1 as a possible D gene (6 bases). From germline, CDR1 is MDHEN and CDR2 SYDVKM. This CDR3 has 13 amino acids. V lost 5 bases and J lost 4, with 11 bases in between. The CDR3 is CASSGEGVTEAFF. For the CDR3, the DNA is TGTGCCAGCAGTGGGGAGGGGGTCACTGAAGCTTTCTTT.

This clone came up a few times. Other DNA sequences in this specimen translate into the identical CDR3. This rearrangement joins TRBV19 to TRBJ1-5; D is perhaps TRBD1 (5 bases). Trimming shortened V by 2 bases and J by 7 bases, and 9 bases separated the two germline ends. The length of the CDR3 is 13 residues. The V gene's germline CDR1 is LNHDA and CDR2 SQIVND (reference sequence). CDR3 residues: CASSIQGGQPQHF. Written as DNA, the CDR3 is TGTGCCAGTAGTATACAGGGTGGGCAGCCCCAGCATTTT. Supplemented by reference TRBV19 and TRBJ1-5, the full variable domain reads DGGITQSPKYLFRKEGQNVTLSCEQNLNHDAMYWYRQDPGQGLRLIYYSQIVNDFQKGDIAEGYSVSREKKESFPLTVTSAQKNPTAFYLCASSIQGGQPQHFGDGTRLSIL.

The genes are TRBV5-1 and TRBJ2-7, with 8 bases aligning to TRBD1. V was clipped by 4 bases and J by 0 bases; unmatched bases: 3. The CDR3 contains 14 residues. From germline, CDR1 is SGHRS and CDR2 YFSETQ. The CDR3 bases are TGCGCCAGCAGCGGGACAGGAGACTCCTACGAGCAGTACTTC. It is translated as CASSGTGDSYEQYF.

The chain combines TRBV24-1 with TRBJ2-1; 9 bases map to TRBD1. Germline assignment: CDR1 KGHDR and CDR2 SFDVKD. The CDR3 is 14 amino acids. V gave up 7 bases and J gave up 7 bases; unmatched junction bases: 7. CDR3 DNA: TGTGCCACCAGCCGGGACAGGGTTAAGAATGAGCAGTTCTTC. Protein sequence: CATSRDRVKNEQFF.

The CDR3 spells CASSLGQEGGYGYTF. CDR3 DNA: TGTGCCAGCAGCCTAGGACAGGAGGGGGGCTATGGCTACACCTTC. This chain links TRBV5-4 with TRBJ1-2; TRBD1 matches at 7 bases. V shed 4 bases, J shed 4 bases, and the junction held 10 bases outside the gene matches. The CDR3 totals 15 residues. CDR1 is SGHNT and CDR2 is YYREEE in the germline V gene (reference sequence).